The T cell receptor (beta chain) under discussion was sequenced for a study of cytomegalovirus exposure and HLA in healthy donors. The assay was immunoSEQ multiplex PCR, and TCRdb's table has in-frame clones only and misses some. The table has hundreds of thousands of clones, 70% to 90% seen once. V trimming: 6 bases; J trimming: 3 bases; junction bases outside the gene matches: 5. Germline lookup yields CDR1 SGHNT and CDR2 YYREEE (reference sequence). This CDR3 contains 14 residues. Material: PBMCs. This clonotype was sampled from a woman younger than 30 in good health and CMV-seronegative. The gene calls are TRBV5-4 and TRBJ1-1; 10 nucleotides match TRBD1. The CDR3 region is CASTRTGGYTEAFF. In DNA, the CDR3 is TGTGCCAGCACCAGGACAGGGGGGTACACTGAAGCTTTCTTT.